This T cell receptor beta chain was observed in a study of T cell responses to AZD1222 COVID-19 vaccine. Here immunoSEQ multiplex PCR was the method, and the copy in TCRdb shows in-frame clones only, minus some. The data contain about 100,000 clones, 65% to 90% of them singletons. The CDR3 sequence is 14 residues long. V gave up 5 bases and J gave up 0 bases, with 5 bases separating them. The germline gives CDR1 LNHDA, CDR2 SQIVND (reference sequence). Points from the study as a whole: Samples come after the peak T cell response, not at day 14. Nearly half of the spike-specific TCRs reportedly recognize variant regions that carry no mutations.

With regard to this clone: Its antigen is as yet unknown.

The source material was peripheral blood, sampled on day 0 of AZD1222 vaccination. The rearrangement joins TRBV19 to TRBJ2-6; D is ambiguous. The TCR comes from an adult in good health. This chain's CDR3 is CASSGSSGANVLTF. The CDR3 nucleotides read TGTGCCAGTAGTGGATCCTCTGGGGCCAACGTCCTGACTTTC.